This T cell receptor beta chain was sequenced during a study of T cell responses to AZD1222 COVID-19 vaccine. For the study at large: Second doses that came at about 4 or about 12 weeks were put together.

Findings and limits, study-wide: None of the repertoires were sampled until the peak T cell response had passed.

TCRdb's table, derived via immunoSEQ multiplex PCR, lists solely in-frame clones and lacks some. The repertoire includes about 140,000 clones, approximately 90% of them detected once, and roughly 3.1% sits in the top ten. Germline CDR1 reads SEHNR; CDR2 reads FQNEAQ (reference sequence). The CDR3 consists of 16 residues. V was cut by 0 bases and J by 4 bases, with 12 bases left in between. This clone was recorded once. What it binds is unknown. The sequenced sample was peripheral blood, obtained on day 0 of AZD1222 vaccination. V gene TRBV7-9 combines with J gene TRBJ2-2; D possibly corresponds to TRBD1 (6 bases). This clonotype was sampled from an adult in good health. The CDR3 loop is CASSLAALGGTGELFF. CDR3 in DNA: TGTGCCAGCAGCTTAGCGGCGCTAGGGGGCACCGGGGAGCTGTTTTTT. The full variable domain, with the rest looked up from reference TRBV7-9 and TRBJ2-2, is DTGVSQNPRHKITKRGQNVTFRCDPISEHNRLYWYRQTLGQGPEFLTYFQNEAQLEKSRLLSDRFSAERPKGSFSTLEIQRTEQGDSAMYLCASSLAALGGTGELFFGEGSRLTVL.